This TCR beta chain was captured by sequencing in a study of T cell repertoires in cytomegalovirus infection. TCRdb recomputed calls from the reads with MiXCR, one row per CDR3 protein. The data show about 920,000 distinct CDR3 sequences, roughly 30% seen once. Remarks on this clonotype: Its target is unknown.

Per the germline V gene, CDR1 is MNHNS and CDR2 is SASEGT. The V and J ends lost 7 bases and 2 bases respectively, with 14 bases between them. CDR3 length: 14 amino acids. Sample: cultured CD8+ T cells from PBMCs, taken from culture after CMV antigen stimulation. This rearrangement joins TRBV6-1 to TRBJ1-1, with D uncertain. The receptor's source is a human donor in good health (CMV status not recorded). Some clones in this sample may be carry-over from other donors' samples. The CDR3 DNA is TGTGCCAGCACTTTACAGTATCCCAACACTGAAGCTTTCTTT. It encodes CASTLQYPNTEAFF.